The 7 T cell receptor beta chains below were found in one sample sequenced in a study of beta chain features in type 1 diabetes. Every bit of the isolated RNA underwent reverse transcription, so sequencing read expressed TCRB transcripts. Data came from immunoSEQ multiplex PCR; TCRdb stores just in-frame clones and leaves some out. The sample includes under 950,000 clones, about 17% of them seen just once. Sequenced sample: naive CD4+ T cells from blood. These TCRs come from a woman between 18 and 30 years old in good health.

This chain joins TRBV28 and TRBJ2-1; TRBD2 agrees at 9 bases. The length of the CDR3 is 17 residues. V dropped 5 bases and J dropped 1; count of bases not matched to a gene: 9. CDR1 and CDR2 from the germline V gene are MDHEN and SYDVKM. This CDR3 reads CASSLRRLAGSYNEQFF. The CDR3 nucleotides read TGTGCCAGCAGTCTTCGAAGGCTAGCGGGATCCTACAATGAGCAGTTCTTC. Based on the CDR3 plus reference TRBV28 and TRBJ2-1, the full variable domain is DVKVTQSSRYLVKRTGEKVFLECVQDMDHENMFWYRQDPGLGLRLIYFSYDVKMKEKGDIPEGYSVSREKKERFSLILESASTNQTSMYLCASSLRRLAGSYNEQFFGPGTRLTVL.

This clone was counted between two and nine times. The chain has TRBV4-3 and TRBJ2-1, with 9 nucleotides matching TRBD2. Losses at the gene ends were 4 bases for V and 5 bases for J; bases not matched to a gene: 6. Germline V gene sequence: CDR1 LGHNA, CDR2 YSLEER. The CDR3 loop spans 15 amino acids. The CDR3 sequence is CASSLGLAGHNEQFF. Here the CDR3 DNA reads TGCGCCAGCAGCCTTGGGCTAGCGGGACACAATGAGCAGTTCTTC.

V gene TRBV18 combines with J gene TRBJ2-1; 9 bases are shared with TRBD1. This CDR3 has 15 amino acids. V gave up 0 bases and J gave up 7 bases; unmatched junction bases: 4. The germline V gene has CDR1 KGHSH and CDR2 LQKENI. The CDR3 DNA sequence: TGTGCCAGCTCACCACCGAGGACAGGGGCGAATGAGCAGTTCTTC. Translating gives CASSPPRTGANEQFF.

This clone was observed a few times. The CDR3 sequence is CASSVAGGLPTDTQYF. CDR3 nucleotides: TGTGCCAGCAGCGTAGCTGGGGGACTACCCACAGATACGCAGTATTTT. The rearrangement links TRBV9 to TRBJ2-3, with 7 nucleotides matching TRBD2. CDR3 size: 16 residues. Germline-derived CDR1 and CDR2 are SGDLS and YYNGEE. The ends lost 0 bases at V and 2 bases at J; junction bases unmatched: 6.

This clone has more than one count but fewer than ten. The rearrangement uses TRBV2 and TRBJ2-7; D not resolved. The germline V gene encodes CDR1 SNHLY and CDR2 FYNNEI. The ends were cut back, 2 bases at V and 0 bases at J, with 14 bases in the middle. CDR3 size: 16 residues. The CDR3 region is CASSEINLPSSYEQYF. The CDR3 DNA sequence: TGTGCCAGCAGTGAAATCAACTTGCCGAGCTCCTACGAGCAGTACTTC.

This clone came up a few times. This sample also contains other DNA sequences that code for the same CDR3. The chain is built from TRBV4-3 and TRBJ2-7; D remains unclear. V lost 0 bases, J lost 2 bases, and 8 bases lay in between. Germline assignment: CDR1 LGHNA and CDR2 YSLEER. There are 14 residues in the CDR3. CDR3 bases: TGCGCCAGCAGCCAAGATCGCGGACCCTACGAGCAGTACTTC. Translation: CASSQDRGPYEQYF.

The chain links TRBV4-2 to TRBJ1-1; 7 nucleotides match TRBD1. V lost 1 base to trimming and J lost 5 bases; unmatched junction nucleotides: 7. Germline CDR1 is LGHNA and CDR2 is YNFKEQ. The CDR3 sequence is 15 residues long. The CDR3 DNA reads as TGTGCCAGCAGCCAAGGACAGGGTACCAGAACTGAAGCTTTCTTT. Protein product: CASSQGQGTRTEAFF.